Following are 32 T cell receptor beta chains from one sample sequenced in a study of graft-versus-host responses after intestinal transplantation. What these receptors recognize is not known. Method: immunoSEQ multiplex PCR; TCRdb's copy keeps in-frame clones and lacks some. The sample yields about 85,000 clones, approximately 80% seen once. Sequencing used unstimulated CD4+ T cells sorted from spleen or lymph node cells, obtained before intestinal transplant. The origin of the receptors is a human donor who received an intestinal transplant.

This chain connects TRBV5-1 to TRBJ2-1; 10 positions agree with TRBD2. The V segment lost 3 bases and the J segment 8 bases; nucleotides outside the gene matches: 8. The length of the CDR3 is 15 residues. Looked up from germline, CDR1 is SGHRS and CDR2 is YFSETQ. CDR3 sequence reads: CASSSLAGVIDEQFF. The CDR3, as DNA: TGCGCCAGCAGCTCCCTAGCGGGAGTCATAGATGAGCAGTTCTTC.

The genes are TRBV5-1 and TRBJ2-1; D is possibly TRBD2 (6 bases). The CDR3 runs 14 residues. Per germline, CDR1 SGHRS and CDR2 YFSETQ. The germline V and J ends were trimmed by 2 bases and 1 base, with 7 bases remaining between them. Here the CDR3 DNA reads TGCGCCAGCAGCTTAGGGACTTCCTACAATGAGCAGTTCTTC. Translated: CASSLGTSYNEQFF.

This sequence joins TRBV5-1 and TRBJ1-1; tentative D call: TRBD1 (5 bases). Germline CDR1 SGHRS, CDR2 YFSETQ. The CDR3 loop spans 16 amino acids. Trimming removed 2 bases at V and 0 bases at J, with 14 bases between. CDR3: CASSFEPGLMNTEAFF. The CDR3 coding sequence is TGCGCCAGCAGCTTCGAACCGGGACTAATGAACACTGAAGCTTTCTTT.

V usage is TRBV15 and J usage is TRBJ2-4; D not certain. Germline CDR1 LNHNV, CDR2 YYDKDF (reference sequence). The CDR3 is 13 amino acids. The V end was cut by 3 bases, the J end by 16 bases, with 19 bases between. The CDR3 bases are TGTGCCACCAGCAGCAGGATTGGGTCGTTCTATTACTTC. It is translated as CATSSRIGSFYYF.

The rearrangement joins TRBV28 to TRBJ2-7, with TRBD2 identical over 8 bases. CDR1 MDHEN and CDR2 SYDVKM come from the germline V gene. V was clipped by 4 bases and J by 5 bases; unmatched bases: 13. The CDR3 totals 16 residues. The CDR3 loop reads CASSSSGREDKDEQYF. The CDR3, as DNA: TGTGCCAGCAGTTCCTCCGGGCGGGAGGACAAGGACGAGCAGTACTTC. Full variable domain (rest looked up from reference TRBV28 and TRBJ2-7): DVKVTQSSRYLVKRTGEKVFLECVQDMDHENMFWYRQDPGLGLRLIYFSYDVKMKEKGDIPEGYSVSREKKERFSLILESASTNQTSMYLCASSSSGREDKDEQYFGPGTRLTVT.

The rearrangement links TRBV10-3 to TRBJ1-5, with a possible D match to TRBD1 (6 bases). CDR3 size: 13 residues. Trimming removed 0 bases at V and 7 bases at J, with 7 bases between. Germline CDR1 ENHRY, CDR2 SYGVKD. The CDR3 region has the DNA TGTGCCATCAGTGAGTCGACAGGACAGCCCCAGCATTTT. Its translation is CAISESTGQPQHF.

This clone was seen a handful of times. V gene TRBV6-6 combines with J gene TRBJ2-7; D possibly corresponds to TRBD2 (5 bases). V was cut by 10 bases and J by 7 bases, with 17 bases left in between. From germline, CDR1 is MNHNY and CDR2 SVGAGI (reference sequence). CDR3 length: 12 residues. The CDR3 loop is CATAPGDREQYF. CDR3 DNA: TGTGCCACCGCCCCCGGGGATAGGGAGCAGTACTTC.

The chain joins TRBV5-4 to TRBJ1-4, with TRBD1 matching over 9 bases. V was pared by 0 bases and J by 8 bases, with 8 bases of the junction left unmatched. The CDR3 has 16 residues. CDR1 is SGHNT, CDR2 YYREEE, per germline (reference sequence). The CDR3 protein is CASSLDRGRFGEKLFF. The CDR3 DNA reads TGTGCCAGCAGCTTGGACAGGGGGCGATTCGGCGAAAAACTGTTTTTT.

The chain employs TRBV2 and TRBJ2-7, with D possibly being TRBD2 (5 bases). Germline assignment: CDR1 SNHLY and CDR2 FYNNEI. V lost 5 bases, J lost 0 bases, and 11 bases lay in between. The CDR3 runs to 14 residues. The CDR3 here is CASSPGYGSYEQYF. CDR3 DNA: TGTGCCAGCAGTCCGGGGTATGGCTCCTACGAGCAGTACTTC.

The chain links TRBV6-1 to TRBJ2-1, with TRBD2 as a possible D gene (5 bases). CDR3 size: 14 residues. With 8 bases removed from V and 0 bases from J, the gap between germline ends came to 11 bases. Germline CDR1 reads MNHNS; CDR2 reads SASEGT. CDR3 region: CASVRVSSYNEQFF. The DNA for the CDR3 is TGTGCCAGCGTGCGGGTTAGCTCCTACAATGAGCAGTTCTTC.

The V call is TRBV18, the J call TRBJ2-7, with TRBD2 identical over 12 bases. Germline assignment: CDR1 KGHSH and CDR2 LQKENI. V was pared by 4 bases and J by 2 bases, with 6 bases of the junction left unmatched. CDR3 length equals 16 residues. CDR3 sequence: CASSLNPSGGAYEQYF. CDR3 coding DNA: TGTGCCAGCTCACTCAATCCTAGCGGGGGGGCCTACGAGCAGTACTTC.

This clone has just one count. This chain joins TRBV2 and TRBJ2-3, with TRBD1 matching 8 bases. Losses at the gene ends were 7 bases for V and 2 bases for J; bases not matched to a gene: 5. The length of the CDR3 is 14 residues. Germline V gives CDR1 SNHLY, CDR2 FYNNEI. The CDR3 protein is CASNLQGATDTQYF. The DNA of the CDR3 is TGTGCCAGCAACCTTCAGGGGGCCACAGATACGCAGTATTTT.

The table lists this clone with a few counts. The V and J genes are TRBV18 and TRBJ2-7; 8 nucleotides align to TRBD2. Germline lookup yields CDR1 KGHSH and CDR2 LQKENI. V was clipped by 0 bases and J by 6 bases; unmatched bases: 7. The CDR3 loop spans 15 amino acids. CDR3 in DNA: TGTGCCAGCTCACCACCGGCGCGGGGGGCCGTCGAGCAGTACTTC. Translating gives CASSPPARGAVEQYF.

The J gene is TRBJ2-5, the V gene TRBV18; D is perhaps TRBD2 (6 bases). Looked up from germline, CDR1 is KGHSH and CDR2 is LQKENI. The CDR3 has 15 residues. Between the trimmed V and J ends, which lost 3 bases and 1 base, there was a span of 12 bases. The CDR3 DNA is TGTGCCAGCTCACCCGACGGGGGTAGCCAAGAGACCCAGTACTTC. Translation: CASSPDGGSQETQYF.

The chain has TRBV5-6 and TRBJ1-1, with a tentative D call TRBD1 (5 bases). The CDR3 is 12 residues long. V dropped 2 bases and J dropped 13 bases, with 15 bases sitting between them. The germline V gene encodes CDR1 SGHDT and CDR2 YYEEEE. CDR3 DNA sequence: TGTGCCAGCAGCTTAACTCCGTCGGGGGATTTCTTT. Translated: CASSLTPSGDFF.

The chain uses TRBV7-2 and TRBJ2-7, with a possible D match to TRBD1 (7 bases). CDR1 is SGHTA and CDR2 is FQGNSA in the germline V gene. There are 14 residues in the CDR3. Trimming shortened V by 6 bases and J by 0 bases, and 12 bases separated the two germline ends. In DNA, the CDR3 is TGTGCCAGCAGGCAGGGGGGACCCTCCTACGAGCAGTACTTC. Its translation is CASRQGGPSYEQYF. The full variable domain, in which reference TRBV7-2 and TRBJ2-7 provide the parts outside the CDR3, is GAGVSQSPSNKVTEKGKDVELRCDPISGHTALYWYRQSLGQGLEFLIYFQGNSAPDKSGLPSDRFSAERTGGSVSTLTIQRTQQEDSAVYLCASRQGGPSYEQYFGPGTRLTVT.

The CDR3 DNA reads as TGCGCCAGCAGTGATGCAGACAAGAGCTCCTATAATTCACCCCTCCACTTT. The encoded protein is CASSDADKSSYNSPLHF. The V gene is TRBV10-1, the J gene TRBJ1-6; D remains unclear. This CDR3 is built from 17 residues. Germline CDR1 is WNHNN and CDR2 is SYGVQD (reference sequence). The V gene lost 3 bases and the J gene lost 0 bases, with 12 bases spanning the gap.

DNA of the CDR3: TGCGCCAGCAGCTTGCGGGACGGGGGTGACGGGGAGCAGTACTTC. Protein sequence: CASSLRDGGDGEQYF. The chain carries TRBV5-1 and TRBJ2-7, with a weak D call TRBD2 (6 bases). Trimming pared 1 base from V and 7 bases from J, leaving 18 bases between. Germline V gene lookup returns CDR1 SGHRS and CDR2 YFSETQ. The CDR3 runs to 15 residues. Together with reference TRBV5-1 and TRBJ2-7, the CDR3 gives the full variable domain: KAGVTQTPRYLIKTRGQQVTLSCSPISGHRSVSWYQQTPGQGLQFLFEYFSETQRNKGNFPGRFSGRQFSNSRSEMNVSTLELGDSALYLCASSLRDGGDGEQYFGPGTRLTVT.

The chain is built from TRBV9 and TRBJ2-1; 8 nucleotides match TRBD2. CDR1 and CDR2 from the germline V gene are SGDLS and YYNGEE. This CDR3 has 15 amino acids. The V and J ends lost 0 bases and 5 bases, in that order; junction bases with no gene match: 4. In DNA form, the CDR3 reads TGTGCCAGCAGCGTAGCTTTAGCGGGAAACAATGAGCAGTTCTTC. It specifies CASSVALAGNNEQFF.

The V call is TRBV5-4, the J call TRBJ2-2; a weak D match, TRBD2 (6 bases). The CDR3 covers 15 residues. Trimming left V 2 bases short and J 1 base short, with 9 bases between. Germline V gene lookup returns CDR1 SGHNT and CDR2 YYREEE (reference sequence). CDR3 sequence reads: CASSFGTRNTGELFF. CDR3 DNA: TGTGCCAGCAGCTTCGGGACTCGGAACACCGGGGAGCTGTTTTTT.

The rearrangement links TRBV9 to TRBJ1-3; TRBD1 matches at 7 bases. V shed 0 bases and J 3 bases; nucleotides not matched to a gene: 3. The CDR3 extends over 15 amino acids. Per germline, CDR1 SGDLS and CDR2 YYNGEE. CDR3 region: CASSVGQGGGNTIYF. The CDR3, as DNA: TGTGCCAGCAGCGTAGGACAGGGAGGTGGAAACACCATATATTTT.

The chain uses TRBV4-1 and TRBJ1-1, with D possibly being TRBD1 (5 bases). This CDR3 is built from 18 residues. Trimming removed 2 bases from V and 4 bases from J, with 23 bases in between. CDR1 is MGHRA, CDR2 YSYEKL, per germline. The CDR3 reads CASSQLVVSLGRGTEAFF. The CDR3 DNA sequence: TGCGCCAGCAGCCAACTGGTCGTATCGTTGGGAAGGGGCACTGAAGCTTTCTTT.

V and J are TRBV11-2 and TRBJ1-1; a weak D match, TRBD1 (6 bases). The CDR3 extends over 14 amino acids. V dropped 7 bases and J dropped 1 base, with 13 bases sitting between them. Per germline, CDR1 SGHAT and CDR2 FQNNGV. This CDR3 reads CASTGRGGNTEAFF. CDR3 nucleotides: TGTGCCAGCACCGGTAGGGGGGGGAACACTGAAGCTTTCTTT.

The chain employs TRBV11-3 and TRBJ2-1, with 12 bases matching TRBD2. CDR1 SGHNT and CDR2 YENEEA come from the germline V gene. The CDR3 covers 16 residues. Losses at the gene ends were 5 bases for V and 10 bases for J; bases not matched to a gene: 12. The CDR3 sequence: CASSGNRLGTSGEQFF. The CDR3 nucleotides read TGTGCCAGCAGCGGAAACCGCCTTGGGACTAGCGGGGAGCAGTTCTTC. Drawing the rest from reference TRBV11-3 and TRBJ2-1, the complete variable domain is EAGVVQSPRYKIIEKKQPVAFWCNPISGHNTLYWYLQNLGQGPELLIRYENEEAVDDSQLPKDRFSAERLKGVDSTLKIQPAELGDSAVYLCASSGNRLGTSGEQFFGPGTRLTVL.

V is TRBV6-5 and J is TRBJ1-5; D unresolved. The V and J ends lost 7 bases and 9 bases respectively, with 13 bases between them. The CDR3 extends over 12 amino acids. Germline CDR1 reads MNHEY; CDR2 reads SVGAGI. The CDR3 sequence is CASMSVLGPQHF. DNA of the CDR3: TGTGCCAGCATGTCGGTGCTCGGGCCCCAGCATTTT.

V usage is TRBV10-2 and J usage is TRBJ1-2, with 11 bases that match TRBD1. The germline V gene has CDR1 WSHSY and CDR2 SAAADI. V shed 6 bases, J shed 5 bases, and the junction held 5 bases outside the gene matches. CDR3 length: 14 amino acids. CDR3 protein: CASSGTGGIYGYTF. For the CDR3, the DNA is TGCGCCAGCAGCGGGACAGGGGGTATTTATGGCTACACCTTC.

The chain recombines TRBV6-5 with TRBJ2-1, with D unclear. The V end was cut by 0 bases, the J end by 2 bases, with 11 bases between. This CDR3 region has 16 residues. The germline V gene encodes CDR1 MNHEY and CDR2 SVGAGI. The CDR3 reads CASSYSSASTYNEQFF. CDR3 bases: TGTGCCAGCAGTTACTCGTCGGCTAGTACCTACAATGAGCAGTTCTTC.

This clone was seen just once. This chain links TRBV19 with TRBJ1-2; TRBD1 agrees at 8 bases. The germline gives CDR1 LNHDA, CDR2 SQIVND (reference sequence). The V segment lost 5 bases and the J segment 6 bases; nucleotides outside the gene matches: 5. The CDR3 is 13 residues long. CDR3 in amino acids: CASSVNRGNGYTF. In DNA, the CDR3 is TGTGCCAGTAGTGTGAACAGGGGGAATGGCTACACCTTC.

The rearrangement joins TRBV7-8 to TRBJ2-3; possibly TRBD2 for D (5 bases). CDR1 and CDR2 from the germline V gene are SGHVS and FQNEAQ. CDR3 length: 17 residues. Trimming took off 1 base at V and 0 bases at J, with 14 bases between the two ends. CDR3 loop: CASSLGVARNSTDTQYF. CDR3 bases: TGTGCCAGCAGCTTAGGAGTAGCGAGAAATAGCACAGATACGCAGTATTTT.

The CDR3 protein is CASIQGSSYNSPLHF. CDR3 nucleotides: TGTGCCAGCATCCAGGGGAGCTCCTATAATTCACCCCTCCACTTT. The J gene is TRBJ1-6, the V gene TRBV2; TRBD1 might be the D (6 bases). Per the germline V gene, CDR1 is SNHLY and CDR2 is FYNNEI. The CDR3 runs 15 residues. The ends were cut back, 7 bases at V and 0 bases at J, with 10 bases in the middle.

The rearrangement joins TRBV2 to TRBJ2-5, with D possibly being TRBD1 (5 bases). The germline V gene encodes CDR1 SNHLY and CDR2 FYNNEI. V lost 6 bases, J lost 0 bases, and 11 bases lay in between. This CDR3 has 14 residues. The CDR3 nucleotides are TGTGCCAGCAGGAAACAGGCTAACCAAGAGACCCAGTACTTC. As protein: CASRKQANQETQYF.

A few counts support this clone. The chain carries TRBV14 and TRBJ2-1; 10 bases are a match to TRBD1. CDR1 is SGHDN and CDR2 is FVKESK in the germline V gene. The CDR3 length is 16 residues. V lost 4 bases and J lost 6; bases outside the gene matches: 9. The DNA of the CDR3 is TGTGCCAGCAGCCGGCGTCGGACAGGGGGTTTCAATGAGCAGTTCTTC. It specifies CASSRRRTGGFNEQFF.